Listed here are 4 T cell receptor beta chains from one sample, sequenced in a study of T cells in localized non-small cell lung cancer. The data were produced by immunoSEQ multiplex PCR, yet TCRdb's version contains in-frame clones alone and is incomplete. The repertoire holds approximately 15,000 clones, with around 89% as singletons. The sample in question was peripheral blood mononuclear cells, obtained before any cancer treatment. The receptors come from a woman aged 35-75 years with stage III lung adenocarcinoma.

This rearrangement joins TRBV5-1 to TRBJ2-1; 7 bases agree with TRBD2. Germline CDR1 SGHRS, CDR2 YFSETQ. With 4 bases clipped from V and 7 bases from J, the junction kept 5 bases outside the gene matches. The CDR3 contains 13 residues. The CDR3 bases are TGCGCCAGCAGCGTCACTAGCGTTAATGAGCAGTTCTTC. This encodes CASSVTSVNEQFF.

The rearrangement joins TRBV19 to TRBJ2-4; D is unresolved. The CDR3 has 14 amino acids. Between the trimmed V and J ends, which lost 5 bases and 3 bases, there was a span of 11 bases. In germline, CDR1 is LNHDA, CDR2 SQIVND (reference sequence). The CDR3 sequence is CASSLQENKNIQYF. The CDR3 DNA is TGTGCCAGTAGTCTCCAGGAGAACAAAAACATTCAGTACTTC.

The chain uses TRBV5-8 and TRBJ1-1, with 7 bases matching TRBD1. Germline V gene data show CDR1 as SGHTS and CDR2 as YDEGEE. This CDR3 spans 15 amino acids. V lost 2 bases and J lost 7; bases outside the gene matches: 11. Here the CDR3 DNA reads TGTGCCAGCAGCTTCCGCAGGGGGGTTTCAGGTGAAGCTTTCTTT. It specifies CASSFRRGVSGEAFF.

The genes are TRBV30 and TRBJ2-3; 10 nucleotides line up with TRBD2. The CDR3 is 13 amino acids. The V gene end was trimmed by 0 bases and the J gene end by 15 bases; junction bases not matched to a gene: 9. From germline, CDR1 is GTSNPN and CDR2 SVGIG (reference sequence). This CDR3 reads CAWSVSERGGLYF. CDR3 DNA: TGTGCCTGGAGTGTTAGTGAGCGGGGGGGATTATATTTT.